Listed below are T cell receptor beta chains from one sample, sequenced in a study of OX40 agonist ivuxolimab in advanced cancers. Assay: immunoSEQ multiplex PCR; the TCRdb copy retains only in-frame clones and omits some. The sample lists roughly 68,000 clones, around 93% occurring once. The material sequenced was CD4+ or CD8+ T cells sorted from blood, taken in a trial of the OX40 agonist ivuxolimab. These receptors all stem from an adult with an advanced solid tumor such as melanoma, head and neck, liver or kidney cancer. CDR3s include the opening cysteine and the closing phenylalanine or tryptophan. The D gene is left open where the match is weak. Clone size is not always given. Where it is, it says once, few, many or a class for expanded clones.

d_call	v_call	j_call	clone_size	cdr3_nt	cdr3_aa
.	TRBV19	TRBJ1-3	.	TGTGCCAGTAGCCCGGACGGCGGAAACACCATATATTTT	CASSPDGGNTIYF
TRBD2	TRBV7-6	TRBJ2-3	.	TGTGCCAGCAGCTTAGGGACTAGCGGGGGTCGCCCTAGCACAGATACGCAGTATTTT	CASSLGTSGGRPSTDTQYF
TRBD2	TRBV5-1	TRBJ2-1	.	TGCGCCAGCAGCTTGTCCCTAGCGGGGGTAGATGAGCAGTTCTTC	CASSLSLAGVDEQFF
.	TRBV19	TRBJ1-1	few	TGTGCCAGTAGTTCTTGGACGGCGAACACTGAAGCTTTCTTT	CASSSWTANTEAFF
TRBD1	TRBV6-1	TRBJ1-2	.	TGTGCCAGCAGTGGCCTGACAGGGTCTGGCTACACCTTC	CASSGLTGSGYTF
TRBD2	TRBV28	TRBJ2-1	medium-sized	TGTGCCAGCAGTCCTACTAGCGATGGACGAGATGAGCAGTTCTTC	CASSPTSDGRDEQFF
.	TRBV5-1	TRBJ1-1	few	TGCGCCAGCAGCTTGGGTCCAGGTCTGGCCACTGAAGCTTTCTTT	CASSLGPGLATEAFF
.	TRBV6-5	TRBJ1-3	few	TGTGCCACCCTTGGGGCGGGAAACACCATATATTTT	CATLGAGNTIYF
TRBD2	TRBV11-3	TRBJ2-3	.	TGTGCCAGCAGCTTAGAGCTAGCGGGAGGAGCAGATACGCAGTATTTT	CASSLELAGGADTQYF
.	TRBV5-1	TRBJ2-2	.	TGCGCCAGCACGGCAGGAGGGAACACCGGGGAGCTGTTTTTT	CASTAGGNTGELFF
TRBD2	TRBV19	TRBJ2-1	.	TGTGCCAGTAGTATCACTAGCGGGAGGCCTGAGCAGTTCTTC	CASSITSGRPEQFF
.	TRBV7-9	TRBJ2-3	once	TGTGCCAGCAGCTTCGAGGGAGGAGATACGCAGTATTTT	CASSFEGGDTQYF
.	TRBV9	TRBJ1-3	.	TGTGCCAGCAGCGTAGGCTGGGACTCTGGAAACACCATATATTTT	CASSVGWDSGNTIYF
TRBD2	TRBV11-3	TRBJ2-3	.	TGTGCCAGCAGCCCATGGACTAGCTCATCGGATACGCAGTATTTT	CASSPWTSSSDTQYF
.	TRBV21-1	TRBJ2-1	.	TGTGCCAGCAGCATAACTAGCGGGAGACATTTCGACGAGCAGTTCTTC	CASSITSGRHFDEQFF
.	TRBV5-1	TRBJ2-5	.	TGCGCCAGCAGTCATGCGAGAGGACAGTACCAAGAGACCCAGTACTTC	CASSHARGQYQETQYF
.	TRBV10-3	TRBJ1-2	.	TGTGCCACCTCGATAGAGGGGCACGGCTACACCTTC	CATSIEGHGYTF
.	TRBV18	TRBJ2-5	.	TGTGCCAGCTCACCGAGGGGTGCGGCCGAGACCCAGTACTTC	CASSPRGAAETQYF
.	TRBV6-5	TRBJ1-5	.	TGTGCCAGCACCTCCGGCAATCAGCCCCAGCATTTT	CASTSGNQPQHF
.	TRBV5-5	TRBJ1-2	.	TGTGCCAGCAGCCTGGATTCAGGGGCGGAAGGCTACACCTTC	CASSLDSGAEGYTF
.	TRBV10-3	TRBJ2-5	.	TGTGCCATCACCGCTGGGCTGGAGGAGACCCAGTACTTC	CAITAGLEETQYF
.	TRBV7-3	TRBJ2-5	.	TGTGCCAGCAGCTTAACGGGAAATGGAGGGGAGACCCAGTACTTC	CASSLTGNGGETQYF